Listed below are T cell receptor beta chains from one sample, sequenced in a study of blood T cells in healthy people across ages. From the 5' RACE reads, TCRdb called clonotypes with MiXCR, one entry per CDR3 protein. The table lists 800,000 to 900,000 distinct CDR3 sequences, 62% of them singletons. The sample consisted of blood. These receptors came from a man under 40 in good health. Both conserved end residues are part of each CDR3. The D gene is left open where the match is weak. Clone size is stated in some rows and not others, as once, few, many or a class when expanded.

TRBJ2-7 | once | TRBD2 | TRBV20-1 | TGCAGTGCTAGAGATAACTGGCGGGGGGGCTACGAGCAGTACTTC | CSARDNWRGGYEQYF
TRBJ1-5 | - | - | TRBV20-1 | TGCAGTGCTAGAGACCCTTACCCCAGGGGTTCCAATCAGCCCCAGCATTTT | CSARDPYPRGSNQPQHF
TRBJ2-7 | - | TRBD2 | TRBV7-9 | TGTGCCAGCAGCCTTACTAGCGGCGTCGAGCAGTACTTC | CASSLTSGVEQYF
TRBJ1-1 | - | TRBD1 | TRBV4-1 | TGCGCCAGCGACGACAGGGGCACTGAAGCTTTCTTT | CASDDRGTEAFF
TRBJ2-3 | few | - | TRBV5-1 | TGCGCCAGCAGCTCTGGAGGAGCCGTCGATACGCAGTATTTT | CASSSGGAVDTQYF
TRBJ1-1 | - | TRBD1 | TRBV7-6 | TGTGCCAGCAGCTTAGGAGGCGGGACTGTAAGGACAGGGGGCTCTGAAGCTTTCTTT | CASSLGGGTVRTGGSEAFF
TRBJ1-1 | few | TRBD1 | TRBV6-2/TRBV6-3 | TGTGCCAGCACCCGACGACAGGGATCGAACACTGAAGCTTTCTTT | CASTRRQGSNTEAFF
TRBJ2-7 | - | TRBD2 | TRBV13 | TGTGCCAGCAGCGAGAGACTAGCGGGGGCCAAAACCTACGAGCAGTACTTC | CASSERLAGAKTYEQYF
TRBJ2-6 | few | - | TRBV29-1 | TGCAGCACGACAGACTCTGGGGCCAACGTCCTGACTTTC | CSTTDSGANVLTF
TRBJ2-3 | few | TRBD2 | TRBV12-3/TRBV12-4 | TGTGCCAGCAGTTTAGGGCTCTTTGGACTAGTGGCCACAGATACGCAGTATTTT | CASSLGLFGLVATDTQYF
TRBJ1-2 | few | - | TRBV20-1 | TGCAGTGCTAGCCTCCCAGGGACTAACTATGGCTACACCTTC | CSASLPGTNYGYTF
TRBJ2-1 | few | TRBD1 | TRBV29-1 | TGCAGCGTTGGACAGGGAAGGAACAATGAGCAGTTCTTC | CSVGQGRNNEQFF
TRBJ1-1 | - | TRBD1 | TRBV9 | TGTGCCAGCAGCGGGGGGACAGGCTGGGAAGCTTTCTTT | CASSGGTGWEAFF
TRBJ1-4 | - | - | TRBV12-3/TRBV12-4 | TGTGCCAGCAGCCCACAGGGCCCTAATGAAAAACTGTTTTTT | CASSPQGPNEKLFF
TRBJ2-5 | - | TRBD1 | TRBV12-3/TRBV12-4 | TGTGCCAGCAGTAAAGGGACAGGGATTTTAGAGACCCAGTACTTC | CASSKGTGILETQYF
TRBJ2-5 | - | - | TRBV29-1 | TGCAGCGTTGATGATCCGCGGGAGACCCAGTACTTC | CSVDDPRETQYF
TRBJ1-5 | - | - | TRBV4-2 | TGTGCCAGCAGCCAAGATGGCATTGGGCGTTATCGCAATCAGCCCCAGCATTTT | CASSQDGIGRYRNQPQHF
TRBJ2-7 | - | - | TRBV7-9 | TGTGCCAGCAGCTCAGGACTGGGGCGCGAGCAGTACTTC | CASSSGLGREQYF
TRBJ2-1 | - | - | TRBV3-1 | TGTGCCAGCAGCCAAGATATGGAGGTCTACAATGAGCAGTTCTTC | CASSQDMEVYNEQFF
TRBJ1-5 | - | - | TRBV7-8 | TGTGCCAGCAGCTTCGGCCAGGGCCTGATTCAGCCCCAGCATTTT | CASSFGQGLIQPQHF
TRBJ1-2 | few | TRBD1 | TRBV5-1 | TGCGCCAGCAGCTTGGCCGGGACAGGGACTGGCTACACCTTC | CASSLAGTGTGYTF
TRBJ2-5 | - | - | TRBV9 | TGTGCCAGCAGCCCTCACCTGGGGGTAGTTCGGGAGACCCAGTACTTC | CASSPHLGVVRETQYF
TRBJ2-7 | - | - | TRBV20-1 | TGCAGCGCGCCCAGGGAGGGGGATACCGACGAGCAGTACTTC | CSAPREGDTDEQYF
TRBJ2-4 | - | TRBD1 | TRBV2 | TGTGCCAGCAGCGCGACAGGGACCAAGGGGATTCAGTACTTC | CASSATGTKGIQYF
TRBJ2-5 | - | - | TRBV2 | TGTGCCAGCAGTGGACAGATCGGGCAAGAGACCCAGTACTTC | CASSGQIGQETQYF
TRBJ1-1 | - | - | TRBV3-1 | TGTGCCAGCAGCCGGAACCGGGACGGTGAAGCTTTCTTT | CASSRNRDGEAFF
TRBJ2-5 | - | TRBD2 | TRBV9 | TGTGCCAGCAGCGCGCGACTAGCGGGGGACCAAGAGACCCAGTACTTC | CASSARLAGDQETQYF
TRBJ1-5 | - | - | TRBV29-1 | TGCAGCGTTACTCAGCCCCAGCATTTT | CSVTQPQHF
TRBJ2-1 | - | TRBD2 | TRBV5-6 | TGTGCCAGCAGCTTCGGACTAGCGGAATGGAGTGAGCAGTTCTTC | CASSFGLAEWSEQFF
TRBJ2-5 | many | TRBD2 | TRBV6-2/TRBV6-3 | TGTGCCAGCACCCCCCGCGTGGGGGGGGAGACCCAGTACTTC | CASTPRVGGETQYF
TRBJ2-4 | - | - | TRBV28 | TGTGCCTCATCACCGGACGGGGAAAACATTCAGTACTTC | CASSPDGENIQYF
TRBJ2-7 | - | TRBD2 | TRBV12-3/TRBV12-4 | TGTGCCAGCGGGGGGGAAGGCAGATCCTACGAGCAGTACTTC | CASGGEGRSYEQYF
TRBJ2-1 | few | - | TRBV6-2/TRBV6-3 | TGTGCCAGCAGTTACCCCGGGACGTACAATGAGCAGTTCTTC | CASSYPGTYNEQFF
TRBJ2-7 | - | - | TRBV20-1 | TGCAGTGCTAGAACGAAACAGAAAATAAGCTCCTACGAGCAGTACTTC | CSARTKQKISSYEQYF
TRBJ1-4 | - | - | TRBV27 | TGTGCCAGCAGCTTACTCTGGGGGGTTAATGAAAAACTGTTTTTT | CASSLLWGVNEKLFF
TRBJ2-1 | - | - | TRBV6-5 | TGTGCCAGCAGGGATTTTCGGGGGCCGAATGAGCAGTTCTTC | CASRDFRGPNEQFF
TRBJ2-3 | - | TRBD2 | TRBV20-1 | TGCAGTGCTAGGGGCGGGGGTGCAGATACGCAGTATTTT | CSARGGGADTQYF